One and the same sample provided the 27 T cell receptor beta chains below, sequenced in a study of T cells in Graves' hyperthyroidism and ophthalmopathy. The source material, RNA transcripts, was used to amplify TCR beta CDR3 regions. The HTBI set primed first-round TCR CDR3 RT-PCR. TCRdb recomputed calls from the multiplex PCR reads with MiXCR, one row per CDR3 protein. The table lists a few hundred thousand distinct CDR3 sequences, about 15% of them singletons. The sequenced sample was blood. The receptors shown here come from a woman aged 18-35 years with Graves' ophthalmopathy.

This clonotype was counted ten times or more. This rearrangement joins TRBV11-2 to TRBJ1-1, with D perhaps TRBD1 (5 bases). CDR1 SGHAT and CDR2 FQNNGV come from the germline V gene. The V and J ends lost 5 bases and 4 bases respectively, with 26 bases between them. The length of the CDR3 is 18 residues. This CDR3 is CASSAPRGAGYKATEAFF. In DNA form, the CDR3 reads TGTGCCAGCAGCGCCCCCCGTGGGGCAGGGTACAAGGCCACTGAAGCTTTCTTT.

The gene calls are TRBV7-3 and TRBJ2-5; D may be TRBD2 (5 bases). CDR1 SGHTA and CDR2 FQGTGA come from the germline V gene. V lost 3 bases to trimming and J lost 0 bases, with 11 bases between them. This CDR3 spans 15 amino acids. The chain's CDR3 is CASSFTGKYQETQYF. The CDR3 DNA is TGTGCCAGCAGCTTCACCGGGAAGTACCAAGAGACCCAGTACTTC.

This clonotype was seen a handful of times. The rearrangement links TRBV7-9 to TRBJ1-2, with TRBD1 as a possible D gene (6 bases). Trimming took off 5 bases at V and 4 bases at J, with 11 bases between the two ends. Germline V gene lookup returns CDR1 SEHNR and CDR2 FQNEAQ (reference sequence). The CDR3 contains 13 residues. CDR3 nucleotides: TGTGCCAGCAGCAGAGACAGGACCTATGGCTACACCTTC. Translation: CASSRDRTYGYTF.

This clonotype came up many times. The chain is built from TRBV12-3 or TRBV12-4 and TRBJ2-2, with D maybe TRBD2 (5 bases). Trimming removed 3 bases from V and 6 bases from J, with 20 bases in between. There are 17 residues in the CDR3. CDR3 nucleotide sequence: TGTGCCAGCAGTTTCGCGGTAGTCGGGGATGGGGCCGGGGAGCTGTTTTTT. This codes for CASSFAVVGDGAGELFF.

This clonotype was recorded at least ten times. The junction departs from germline at one end; a sequencing error may be responsible. J is TRBJ2-7 and V is TRBV7-3; the match to TRBD1 covers 10 bases. CDR1 is SGHTA and CDR2 is FQGTGA in the germline V gene. CDR3 length: 18 amino acids. The CDR3 sequence is CASRLRSTARDRGSEQYF. Here the CDR3 DNA reads TGTGCCAGCAGATTAAGGTCTACGGCACGGGACAGGGGTTCCGAGCAGTACTTC.

This clonotype was found many times. The V call is TRBV28, the J call TRBJ2-1, with 9 bases identical to TRBD2. This CDR3 is 15 amino acids long. CDR1 is MDHEN and CDR2 is SYDVKM in the germline V gene. Trimming cost V 7 bases and J 5 bases; bases outside gene matches: 9. CDR3 sequence reads: CASTDTSGQDNEQFF. In DNA, the CDR3 is TGTGCCAGCACCGATACTAGCGGGCAAGACAATGAGCAGTTCTTC.

This clonotype was recorded many times. One end of the junction varies from germline; a read error may be responsible. V and J are TRBV7-2 and TRBJ2-1; 9 bases align to TRBD2. CDR1 SGHTA and CDR2 FQGNSA come from the germline V gene. This CDR3 is built from 15 residues. CDR3 loop: CASSLGLASYNEQFF. The CDR3 bases are TGTGCCAGCAGTTTAGGACTAGCGAGTTACAATGAGCAGTTCTTC.

The chain couples TRBV27 to TRBJ2-1, with a possible D match to TRBD2 (6 bases). V was shortened by 3 bases and J by 4 bases, with 10 bases between the two germline ends. Germline lookup yields CDR1 MNHEY and CDR2 SMNVEV (reference sequence). CDR3 size: 14 residues. The CDR3 sequence: CASSLGLEYNEQFF. The DNA for the CDR3 is TGTGCCAGCAGTTTGGGACTCGAGTACAATGAGCAGTTCTTC.

The gene calls are TRBV10-3 and TRBJ1-4; D gene ambiguous. Germline-derived CDR1 and CDR2 are ENHRY and SYGVKD. V shed 9 bases and J shed 3 bases, with 11 bases lying between them. The CDR3 is 13 residues long. CDR3 DNA: TGTGCCATAGGCGGTTCAGCTAATGAAAAACTGTTTTTT. Protein: CAIGGSANEKLFF.

This clonotype has only a few counts. The V gene is TRBV5-6, the J gene TRBJ1-1, with 10 bases fitting TRBD1. With V trimmed by 4 bases and J by 5 bases, 14 bases remained unmatched. Germline lookup yields CDR1 SGHDT and CDR2 YYEEEE. CDR3 size: 17 residues. The CDR3 region has the DNA TGTGCCAGCAGCCCAAATGCGGGACAGGGGTCTGGGACTGAAGCTTTCTTT. Its protein is CASSPNAGQGSGTEAFF.

This clonotype was found a few times. V is TRBV27 and J is TRBJ1-2, with TRBD1 as a possible D gene (5 bases). Germline V lookup: CDR1 MNHEY, CDR2 SMNVEV (reference sequence). V lost 8 bases and J lost 1, with 14 bases in between. This CDR3 comprises 14 residues. CDR3 region: CASRSGTINYGYTF. DNA for the CDR3: TGTGCCAGCCGCTCGGGGACCATTAACTATGGCTACACCTTC.

The chain joins TRBV2 to TRBJ1-5, with D unresolved. The germline V gene has CDR1 SNHLY and CDR2 FYNNEI. Trimming took off 6 bases at V and 2 bases at J, with 14 bases between the two ends. The CDR3 extends over 15 amino acids. The CDR3 reads CASSRLQSGNQPQHF. The CDR3 bases are TGTGCCAGCAGCCGCCTACAGTCGGGCAATCAGCCCCAGCATTTT.

This clonotype was observed at least ten times. The V call is TRBV29-1, the J call TRBJ1-1; D perhaps matches TRBD1 (5 bases). CDR1 is SQVTM and CDR2 is ANQGSEA in the germline V gene. The CDR3 has 16 residues. V gave up 4 bases and J gave up 4 bases, with 22 bases separating them. The chain's CDR3 is CSVVGGERWDSTEAFF. The DNA for the CDR3 is TGCAGCGTTGTTGGGGGAGAACGGTGGGATAGCACTGAAGCTTTCTTT.

Details on this clonotype: A much larger clone differs by one base, so this may be a read error. This chain joins TRBV20-1 and TRBJ2-1, with D tentatively TRBD2 (5 bases). This CDR3 is 16 amino acids long. The ends were cut back, 5 bases at V and 7 bases at J, with 24 bases in the middle. Germline V lookup: CDR1 DFQATT, CDR2 SNEGSKA (reference sequence). The CDR3 is CSARPSGSWGGNEQFF. CDR3 DNA sequence: TGCAGTGCTCGGCCCTCGGGGAGCTGGGGTGGGAATGAGCAGTTCTTC.

At least ten counts were recorded for this clonotype. The chain uses TRBV7-8 and TRBJ2-7; a weak D match, TRBD2 (6 bases). V dropped 2 bases and J dropped 4 bases, with 12 bases sitting between them. The germline gives CDR1 SGHVS, CDR2 FQNEAQ. The CDR3 sequence is 14 residues long. The chain's CDR3 is CASSLMGLQYEQYF. The CDR3 DNA reads as TGTGCCAGCAGCTTAATGGGACTGCAATACGAGCAGTACTTC.

The chain employs TRBV5-6 and TRBJ2-7; D is uncertain. Per germline, CDR1 SGHDT and CDR2 YYEEEE. V was trimmed by 5 bases and J by 5 bases, leaving 17 bases between them. The CDR3 sequence is 14 residues long. The chain's CDR3 is CASSVTGLPNEQYF. The CDR3 DNA follows: TGTGCCAGCAGTGTAACCGGGCTCCCCAACGAGCAGTACTTC.

This clonotype was recorded a few times. The chain is built from TRBV19 and TRBJ1-5; 8 nucleotides match TRBD1. This CDR3 spans 15 amino acids. Trimming took 6 bases from V and 3 from J; bases not matched to a gene: 7. Germline V CDR1 and CDR2: LNHDA, SQIVND (reference sequence). In DNA, the CDR3 is TGTGCCAGTAGCTTCGGACAGGGCTACAATCAGCCCCAGCATTTT. It translates to CASSFGQGYNQPQHF.

Comments on this clonotype: At one end, the junction sequence differs from germline, possibly due to a read error. V is TRBV6-5 and J is TRBJ1-1, with D possibly being TRBD1 (6 bases). CDR1 and CDR2 (germline): MNHEY, SVGAGI. This CDR3 is 17 amino acids long. CDR3 in DNA: TGTTCCAGCAGTTACTCGACATTGGGGGGCGCGAACACTGAAGCTTTCTTT. Its translation is CSSSYSTLGGANTEAFF.

This clonotype was found a few times. The chain recombines TRBV7-6 with TRBJ2-2; possible D gene TRBD1, 6 bases. V was clipped by 4 bases and J by 7 bases, with 22 bases between them. This CDR3 contains 17 residues. Germline V gene data show CDR1 as SGHVS and CDR2 as FNYEAQ. The CDR3 sequence: CASSSFSTEIRGGELFF. CDR3 sequence (DNA): TGTGCCAGCAGCTCCTTTTCGACGGAGATCAGGGGCGGGGAGCTGTTTTTT.

This clonotype was seen a handful of times. V usage is TRBV19 and J usage is TRBJ1-1; D remains ambiguous. Germline-derived CDR1 and CDR2 are LNHDA and SQIVND (reference sequence). The CDR3 is made up of 12 amino acids. V shed 6 bases and J shed 5 bases, with 10 bases lying between them. CDR3 bases: TGTGCCAGTAGCAATAGTGGAACTGAAGCTTTCTTT. Translation gives CASSNSGTEAFF. The full variable domain, its missing parts supplied by reference TRBV19 and TRBJ1-1, is DGGITQSPKYLFRKEGQNVTLSCEQNLNHDAMYWYRQDPGQGLRLIYYSQIVNDFQKGDIAEGYSVSREKKESFPLTVTSAQKNPTAFYLCASSNSGTEAFFGQGTRLTVV.

This clonotype showed up many times. This sequence joins TRBV28 and TRBJ1-5; tentative D call: TRBD1 (6 bases). Between the trimmed V and J ends, which lost 8 bases and 4 bases, there was a span of 12 bases. The germline V gene encodes CDR1 MDHEN and CDR2 SYDVKM. This CDR3 is built from 13 residues. The CDR3 bases are TGTGCCAGCCTGGTAACAGGGAATCAGCCCCAGCATTTT. Protein product: CASLVTGNQPQHF.

The chain is built from TRBV12-3 or TRBV12-4 and TRBJ1-1, with TRBD1 matching 9 bases. V lost 6 bases and J lost 7; bases outside the gene matches: 9. The CDR3 is 14 amino acids. Here the CDR3 reads CASRSGTGKIEAFF. The CDR3 DNA is TGTGCCAGCAGGTCCGGGACAGGGAAAATTGAAGCTTTCTTT.

This clonotype was detected ten times or more. The chain combines TRBV3-1 with TRBJ2-1; no definite D call. The CDR3 loop spans 15 amino acids. The germline gives CDR1 LGHDT, CDR2 YNNKEL (reference sequence). V was trimmed by 1 base and J by 7 bases, leaving 14 bases between them. CDR3 amino acids: CASSQGPAPINEQFF. The CDR3, as DNA: TGTGCCAGCAGCCAAGGTCCGGCCCCGATAAATGAGCAGTTCTTC.

The table lists this clonotype with many counts. The J gene is TRBJ2-1, the V gene TRBV24-1; the match to TRBD1 covers 9 bases. V trimming: 8 bases; J trimming: 7 bases; junction bases outside the gene matches: 11. This CDR3 has 15 amino acids. Germline assignment: CDR1 KGHDR and CDR2 SFDVKD. This chain's CDR3 is CATTSGTGWGNEQFF. The CDR3 bases are TGTGCCACCACCAGCGGGACAGGGTGGGGGAATGAGCAGTTCTTC.

This clonotype has more than one count but fewer than ten. The chain joins TRBV7-8 to TRBJ2-5; D is undetermined. Germline assignment: CDR1 SGHVS and CDR2 FQNEAQ. There are 13 residues in the CDR3. V lost 5 bases and J lost 2, with 9 bases in between. This CDR3 is CASSTRPQETQYF. Here the CDR3 DNA reads TGTGCCAGCAGCACCCGCCCTCAAGAGACCCAGTACTTC.

There are many counts of this clonotype. The rearrangement uses TRBV27 and TRBJ1-2; TRBD1 matches at 7 bases. The V gene's germline CDR1 is MNHEY and CDR2 SMNVEV (reference sequence). Trimming at V came to 9 bases and at J to 4 bases, leaving 11 bases not matched to a gene. The CDR3 is made up of 14 amino acids. The CDR3 DNA reads TGTGCCAGTCAGGGGGATCGGAACTCCTATGGCTACACCTTC. Protein: CASQGDRNSYGYTF.

This clonotype was picked up many times. The chain employs TRBV5-8 and TRBJ1-1; D perhaps matches TRBD1 (5 bases). CDR1 and CDR2 from the germline V gene are SGHTS and YDEGEE. V gave up 1 base and J gave up 1 base, with 20 bases separating them. This CDR3 comprises 18 residues. CDR3 region: CASSLRGPSRVTNTEAFF. CDR3 nucleotide sequence: TGTGCCAGCAGCTTGAGGGGCCCGAGTAGGGTAACGAACACTGAAGCTTTCTTT.